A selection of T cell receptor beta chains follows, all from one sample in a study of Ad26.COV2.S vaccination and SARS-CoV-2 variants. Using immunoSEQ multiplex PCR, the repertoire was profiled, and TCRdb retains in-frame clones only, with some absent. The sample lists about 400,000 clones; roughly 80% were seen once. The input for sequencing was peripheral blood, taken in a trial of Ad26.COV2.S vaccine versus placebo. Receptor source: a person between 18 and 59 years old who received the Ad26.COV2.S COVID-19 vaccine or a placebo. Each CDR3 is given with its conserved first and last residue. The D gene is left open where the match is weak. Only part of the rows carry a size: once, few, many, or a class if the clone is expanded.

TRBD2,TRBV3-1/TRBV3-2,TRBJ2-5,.,TGTGCCAGCAGCCAAGCGGGACTAGTGGGAGAGACCCAGTACTTC,CASSQAGLVGETQYF
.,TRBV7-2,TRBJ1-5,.,TGTGCCAGCAGCTTAGAAAGGTCTCAGCCCCAGCATTTT,CASSLERSQPQHF
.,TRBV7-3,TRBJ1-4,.,TGTGCCAGCAGCCTGTCACCGGGAGAAAAACTGTTTTTT,CASSLSPGEKLFF
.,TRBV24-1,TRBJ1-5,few,TGTGCCACCTCCGCGGTCGGGGCTGATCAGCCCCAGCATTTT,CATSAVGADQPQHF
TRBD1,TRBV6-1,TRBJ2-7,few,TGTGCCAGCAGTGAGGAACAGGGGATGTCCTACGAGCAGTACTTC,CASSEEQGMSYEQYF
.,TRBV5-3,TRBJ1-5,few,TGTGCCAGAAGCTCGACAGGTCTTCAGCCCCAGCATTTT,CARSSTGLQPQHF
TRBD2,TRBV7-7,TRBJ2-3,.,TGTGCCAGCAGCCCCCGGGGGGGGACTAGCACAGATACGCAGTATTTT,CASSPRGGTSTDTQYF
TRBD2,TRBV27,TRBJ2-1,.,TGTGCCAGCAGTTCCGGGACTAGCGGGGGGGATGAGCAGTTCTTC,CASSSGTSGGDEQFF
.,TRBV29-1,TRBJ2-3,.,TGCAGCGTTGTACTGGGTTGGGACACAGATACGCAGTATTTT,CSVVLGWDTDTQYF
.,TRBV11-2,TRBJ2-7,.,TGTGCCAGCAGAACCGACACCTGGGGGTACGAGCAGTACTTC,CASRTDTWGYEQYF
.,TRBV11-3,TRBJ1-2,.,TGTGCCAGCTCCCCGACTACCGTCTATGGCTACACCTTC,CASSPTTVYGYTF
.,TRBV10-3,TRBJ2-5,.,TGTGCCTCGGGTCGTGAGGAGACCCAGTACTTC,CASGREETQYF
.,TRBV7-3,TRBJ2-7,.,TGTGCCAGCAGCCTAGGGCTCTCTTACGAGCAGTACTTC,CASSLGLSYEQYF
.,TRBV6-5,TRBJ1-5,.,TGTGCCAGCAGTTACGGAGGGGCCGGCAATCAGCCCCAGCATTTT,CASSYGGAGNQPQHF
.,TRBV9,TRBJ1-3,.,TGTGCCAGCTCGGACGGAAGCTCTGGAAACACCATATATTTT,CASSDGSSGNTIYF
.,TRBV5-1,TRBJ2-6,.,TGCGCCAGCAGCTTGGAACCTGGGGCCAACGTCCTGACTTTC,CASSLEPGANVLTF
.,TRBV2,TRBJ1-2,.,TGTGCCAGCAGTGAAGAGGGAGGAGATGGCTACACCTTC,CASSEEGGDGYTF
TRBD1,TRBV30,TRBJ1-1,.,TGTGCCTGGAGATGGACAGGCTTTGAAGCTTTCTTT,CAWRWTGFEAFF
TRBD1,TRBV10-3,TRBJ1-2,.,TGTGCCATCAGTGGCCCTTCGTTAACCTCAGGGGGCGAAAAGTGGACTAACTATGGCTACACCTTC,CAISGPSLTSGGEKWTNYGYTF
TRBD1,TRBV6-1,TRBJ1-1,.,TGTGCCAGCAGTGAAGCGGGGGACAGATGGAACACTGAAGCTTTCTTT,CASSEAGDRWNTEAFF
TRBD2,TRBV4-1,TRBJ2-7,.,TGCGCCAGCAGCCAAGCACTAGCGGGAGCTAGGGGAGGCGAGCAGTACTTC,CASSQALAGARGGEQYF
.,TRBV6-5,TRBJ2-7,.,TGTGCCAGCAGAATCCAGGGACGACCCTACGAGCAGTACTTC,CASRIQGRPYEQYF
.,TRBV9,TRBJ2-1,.,TGTGCCAGCAGCGCTCCCGCCCGCAGGAATGAGCAGTTCTTC,CASSAPARRNEQFF
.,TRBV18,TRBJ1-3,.,TGTGCCAGTGAACCAGTCCACTCTGGAAACACCATATATTTT,CASEPVHSGNTIYF
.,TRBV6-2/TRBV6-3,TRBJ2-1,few,TGTGCCAGCAGTACACCGGGGCGCAGCTCCTACAATGAGCAGTTCTTC,CASSTPGRSSYNEQFF
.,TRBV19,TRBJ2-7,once,TGTGCCAGTTCCGACGGGGGGCTGGTCGAGCAGTACTTC,CASSDGGLVEQYF
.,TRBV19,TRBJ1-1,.,TGTGCCAGTGCGCGGGGGGCTAGAGGGAACACTGAAGCTTTCTTT,CASARGARGNTEAFF
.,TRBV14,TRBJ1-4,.,TGTGCCAGCAGCGCAGAAAGTAGGGCTAATGAAAAACTGTTTTTT,CASSAESRANEKLFF
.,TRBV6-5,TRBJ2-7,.,TGTGCCAGCAGTTCTCGGCGCGAGCAGTACTTC,CASSSRREQYF
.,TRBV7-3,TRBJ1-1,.,TGTGCCAGCAGCTACTTTGCGGTAGGGACTGAAGCTTTCTTT,CASSYFAVGTEAFF
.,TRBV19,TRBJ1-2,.,TGTGCCACCTATGGCAGGGAGGGAGGCTACACCTTC,CATYGREGGYTF
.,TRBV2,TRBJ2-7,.,TGTGCCAGCAGCCGCCTACGGTACGAGCAGTACTTC,CASSRLRYEQYF
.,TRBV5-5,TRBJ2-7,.,TGTGCCAGCAGCTTAAGCCCTTCCTACGAGCAGTACTTC,CASSLSPSYEQYF
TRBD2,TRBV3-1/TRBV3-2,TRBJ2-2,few,TGTGCCAGCAGCCAAGTCGCGGGAGGGTCGAACACCGGGGAGCTGTTTTTT,CASSQVAGGSNTGELFF
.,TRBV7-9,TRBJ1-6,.,TGTGCCAGCAGCACGTTGGGGGTTGGGCATTCACCCCTCCACTTT,CASSTLGVGHSPLHF
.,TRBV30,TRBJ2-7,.,TGTGCCTGGAGTGTAGGTCAGGCTTACGAGCAGTACTTC,CAWSVGQAYEQYF
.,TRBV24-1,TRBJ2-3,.,TGTGCCACCTCTCCGGGGACTTTTCGCACAGATACGCAGTATTTT,CATSPGTFRTDTQYF
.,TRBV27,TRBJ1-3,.,TGTGCCAGCACGGCAGGCTCTGGAAACACCATATATTTT,CASTAGSGNTIYF
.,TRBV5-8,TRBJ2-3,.,TGTGCCAGCAGCTTGGAGGGGGGAGGGGTTGTTGATACGCAGTATTTT,CASSLEGGGVVDTQYF
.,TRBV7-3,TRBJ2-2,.,TGTGCCAGCAGCTTATCGCTGAACACCGGGGAGCTGTTTTTT,CASSLSLNTGELFF
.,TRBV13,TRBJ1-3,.,TGTGCCAGCAGCTTAGACAGGAGCTCTGGAAACACCATATATTTT,CASSLDRSSGNTIYF
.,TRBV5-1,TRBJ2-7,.,TGCGCCAGCAGCTTAGTCGGGTCAGCTAACCCAGACGAGCAGTACTTC,CASSLVGSANPDEQYF
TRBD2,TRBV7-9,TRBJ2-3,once,TGTGCCAGCAGCATCGGGGGGGACACAGATACGCAGTATTTT,CASSIGGDTDTQYF
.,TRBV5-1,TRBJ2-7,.,TGCGCCAGCAGCTTGGGAGGGGGGAAGGCCTACGAGCAGTACTTC,CASSLGGGKAYEQYF
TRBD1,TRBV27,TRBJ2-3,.,TGTGCCAGCAGCCGGGGACAGAATTTCACAGATACGCAGTATTTT,CASSRGQNFTDTQYF
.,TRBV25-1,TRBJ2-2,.,TGTGCCAGCAGTGAATCTGACACCTACACCGGGGAGCTGTTTTTT,CASSESDTYTGELFF
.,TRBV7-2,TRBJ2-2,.,TGTGCCAGCAGCTTAGGCCTCAACACCGGGGAGCTGTTTTTT,CASSLGLNTGELFF
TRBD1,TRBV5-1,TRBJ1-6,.,TGCGCCAGCAGCACCGGGACAGATAATTCACCCCTCCACTTT,CASSTGTDNSPLHF
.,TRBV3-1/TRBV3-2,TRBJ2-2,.,TGTGCCAGCAGCCGAAACGCAGCGAACACCGGGGAGCTGTTTTTT,CASSRNAANTGELFF
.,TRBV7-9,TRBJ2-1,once,TGTGCCAGCAGCTTAACCAGCTCTTCTTCAGGTGAGCAGTTCTTC,CASSLTSSSSGEQFF
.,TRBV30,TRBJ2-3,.,TGTGCCTGGGCAACCGGGACACCCATTGATACGCAGTATTTT,CAWATGTPIDTQYF
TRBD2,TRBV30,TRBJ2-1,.,TGTGCCTGGAGTGTTGGGACTAGCGGGATCAATGAGCAGTTCTTC,CAWSVGTSGINEQFF